One T cell receptor (beta chain) is described in this entry. The sample belongs to a study of blood T cell repertoires in COVID-19. Turning to the study itself: COVID-19 samples, acute and convalescent, were from the United States, Italy and Spain.

During active infection, Seattle patients enrolled and were then monitored through disease. The CDR3 length is 15 residues. Germline V gene data show CDR1 as SNHLY and CDR2 as FYNNEI. With V trimmed by 1 base and J by 3 bases, 5 bases remained unmatched. Repertoires were generated with immunoSEQ multiplex PCR, while TCRdb's copy carries only in-frame clones and drops some. The table records approximately 120,000 clones, about 70% of them present only once. Sequenced sample: peripheral blood. The receptor was isolated from a man aged 80 or over with COVID-19, enrolled during active disease. The chain recombines TRBV2 with TRBJ1-2, with 7 bases fitting TRBD1. The CDR3 region has the DNA TGTGCCAGCAGTGAAGAACAGGGGTCTCACTATGGCTACACCTTC. Translating gives CASSEEQGSHYGYTF.